The 8 T cell receptor beta chains below all came from one sample that was sequenced in a study of blood T cell repertoires in COVID-19. The table came from immunoSEQ multiplex PCR; TCRdb's copy has only in-frame clones and leaves some out. The sample lists some 310,000 clones, around 90% occurring once. Sequences were obtained from peripheral blood. The receptors stem from a woman between 40 and 50 years old with COVID-19, enrolled during active disease.

The rearrangement links TRBV7-9 to TRBJ2-5, with D unresolved. The CDR3 covers 14 residues. V lost 1 base, J lost 1 base, and 7 bases lay in between. From germline, CDR1 is SEHNR and CDR2 FQNEAQ (reference sequence). CDR3: CASSLDLPQETQYF. DNA of the CDR3: TGTGCCAGCAGCTTAGATCTACCCCAAGAGACCCAGTACTTC.

V is TRBV5-4 and J is TRBJ1-1, with D perhaps matching TRBD1 (6 bases). This CDR3 has 15 residues. Trimming pared 4 bases from V and 0 bases from J, leaving 13 bases between. Looked up from germline, CDR1 is SGHNT and CDR2 is YYREEE (reference sequence). CDR3 sequence: CASSLARGMNTEAFF. The CDR3 DNA sequence: TGTGCCAGCAGCCTGGCCAGGGGCATGAACACTGAAGCTTTCTTT.

On this clone itself: Other DNA sequences in this specimen translate into the identical CDR3. The genes are TRBV28 and TRBJ1-4; D possibly corresponds to TRBD1 (6 bases). CDR1 MDHEN and CDR2 SYDVKM come from the germline V gene. V was pared by 3 bases and J by 2 bases, with 10 bases between. The CDR3 consists of 15 residues. The CDR3 region has the DNA TGTGCCAGCAGTTTGGTGGGGGCCACTAATGAAAAACTGTTTTTT. Translated: CASSLVGATNEKLFF.

The rearrangement links TRBV28 to TRBJ1-5; TRBD1 is a possible D gene (5 bases). Per germline, CDR1 MDHEN and CDR2 SYDVKM. V shed 7 bases and J shed 6 bases, with 13 bases lying between them. The CDR3 is 13 amino acids. The DNA for the CDR3 is TGTGCCAGCATCGCCCGGCAGGGTCAGCCCCAGCATTTT. Translated: CASIARQGQPQHF.

This chain uses TRBV2 with TRBJ1-1; 7 positions match TRBD1. This CDR3 has 15 amino acids. V dropped 8 bases and J dropped 4; count of bases not matched to a gene: 13. Per germline, CDR1 SNHLY and CDR2 FYNNEI. This chain's CDR3 is CASGYDRQGGTEAFF. The CDR3 DNA reads as TGTGCCAGCGGATACGACCGACAGGGTGGCACTGAAGCTTTCTTT.

The rearrangement links TRBV6-5 to TRBJ2-5, with 11 bases lining up with TRBD2. The junction had 10 bases not matched to a gene; V was cut back by 8 bases and J by 5 bases. The CDR3 covers 15 residues. Germline V gives CDR1 MNHEY, CDR2 SVGAGI. In DNA form, the CDR3 reads TGTGCCAGCGGGGGACTAGCGGTCGGTGGGGAGACCCAGTACTTC. Its protein is CASGGLAVGGETQYF.

This chain connects TRBV11-2 to TRBJ1-1, with D perhaps matching TRBD1 (5 bases). Germline V gene lookup returns CDR1 SGHAT and CDR2 FQNNGV. This CDR3 is 17 amino acids long. Trimming took off 1 base at V and 0 bases at J, with 15 bases between the two ends. CDR3 sequence: CASSLVVGPVMNTEAFF. The CDR3 nucleotides are TGTGCCAGCAGCTTAGTCGTGGGGCCAGTGATGAACACTGAAGCTTTCTTT.

This clone was recorded a few times. V usage is TRBV27 and J usage is TRBJ1-2; 8 nucleotides match TRBD1. V trimming: 3 bases; J trimming: 4 bases; junction bases outside the gene matches: 4. Per germline, CDR1 MNHEY and CDR2 SMNVEV (reference sequence). The CDR3 runs to 14 residues. CDR3 region: CASSFADRGYGYTF. The CDR3 DNA follows: TGTGCCAGCAGTTTTGCCGACAGGGGCTATGGCTACACCTTC.